This record covers a single T cell receptor (beta chain). No cognate antigen has been identified for it. No base quality information exists; no much larger clone differs at one position. TCRbeta CDR3 regions were amplified from genomic DNA by means of the immunoSEQ Assay, a bias-controlled multiplex PCR. The authors processed their data as follows. The number of nucleated cells in each sample was estimated from the amplification of reference gene primers within the assay. To quantify the absolute abundance of each unique TCRbeta CDR3 rearrangement, sequence reads were collapsed and filtered. For each sample, productive Simpson clonality was calculated by taking the square root of Simpson's diversity index across productive rearrangements. In TCRdb, the immuneACCESS table is reduced to in-frame sequences with V and J assigned. These tables do not hold every clone; where another copy was compared, an unresolved V gene accounts for under half, and the others remain unexplained. V, J and clone size are taken as reported in that table, and D and trimming were inferred from the DNA itself. The sample includes about 160,000 clones, with roughly 74% observed a single time. Around 14% of the sample comes from the top ten.

These data belong to a study of blood T cell repertoires in COVID-19 (dated by TCRdb to 2019 to 2021). With respect to the entire study: The collaborator samples originated in the United States, Italy and Spain and spanned the acute and convalescent phases of COVID-19. The material from the prospective study consisted of cDNA or gDNA derived from T cells, B-cell-depleted T cells, or PBMCs. The dataset comprised deeply sampled blood TCRbeta repertoires from subjects exposed to, actively infected with, or recovered from COVID-19. The repertoires were released in a freely available public database meant as a resource for research on the immune response to SARS-CoV-2. The samples were drawn from the first 160 participants of the ongoing ImmuneRACE study and from 950 to 1,500 subjects provided by 6 global collaborators. Nearly every sample came with metadata listing a de-identified subject ID, COVID-19 status, age in years and sex. Where HLA class I and class II types were available, the types were taken from metadata supplied by the sample provider, not from assay-based typing.

Unmatched junction bases come to 9, with V trimmed by 5 bases and J by 6 bases. The germline V gene yields MNHEY for CDR1 and SVGAGI for CDR2. The cysteine opens and the phenylalanine closes a CDR3 of 14 amino acids. Of the read, only the CDR3 DNA is kept; its 42 bases are in frame from base 1. Study-wide conclusions, independent of this receptor: How much clinical and demographic metadata was included differed by source and by participant, and the metadata was provided uncurated.

Whole blood was collected in K2EDTA tubes by collaborating institutions according to the institutions' own protocols. Collaborator samples were shipped for TCRbeta analysis as frozen whole blood, isolated PBMCs, or DNA extracted from either sample type. In this chain, TRBV6-5 is recombined with TRBJ1-2; 7 bases in between match TRBD1. The sequencing input was peripheral blood. The clonotype originates from an elderly woman with acute or convalescent COVID-19. The CDR3 in this case is CASSRQGQRDGYTF. Read as DNA, the sequence is TGTGCCAGCAGTCGACAGGGACAAAGAGATGGCTACACCTTC.